These T cell receptor beta chains were read from a single sample in a study of blood T cell repertoires in COVID-19. Profiling relied on immunoSEQ multiplex PCR, and the TCRdb table lists in-frame clones only, not all of them. The sample has roughly 240,000 clones, 90% seen once. The material sequenced was PBMCs or T cells enriched from blood (not recorded which). The receptors shown here come from a man aged 45-65 years who had been exposed to COVID-19. CDR3s include the opening cysteine and the closing phenylalanine or tryptophan. The D gene is left open where the match is weak. Clone size is stated in some rows and not others, as once, few, many or a class when expanded.

NA	TRBV2	TRBJ1-3	NA	CASSAVRASGNTIYF	TGTGCCAGCAGTGCGGTCAGGGCCTCTGGAAACACCATATATTTT
NA	TRBV11-3	TRBJ2-1	TRBD2	CASSLLAGNEQFF	TGTGCCAGCAGCTTACTAGCGGGGAATGAGCAGTTCTTC
NA	TRBV5-1	TRBJ2-2	NA	CASSPQLQGRSSGELFF	TGCGCCAGCAGCCCTCAACTACAGGGGAGGAGTTCCGGGGAGCTGTTTTTT
NA	TRBV28	TRBJ1-1	NA	CASSGPGASGNTEAFF	TGTGCCAGCAGTGGGCCAGGGGCTTCCGGGAACACTGAAGCTTTCTTT
NA	TRBV28	TRBJ1-2	NA	CASRRDTTMGGYTF	TGTGCCAGCAGGAGGGACACGACAATGGGTGGCTACACCTTC
NA	TRBV28	TRBJ1-5	NA	CASSFRGGQRQPQHF	TGTGCCAGCAGTTTTCGGGGGGGACAAAGGCAGCCCCAGCATTTT
few	TRBV5-1	TRBJ1-3	TRBD1	CASSPGTGEWAGNTIYF	TGCGCCAGCAGCCCCGGGACAGGGGAGTGGGCTGGAAACACCATATATTTT
NA	TRBV13	TRBJ2-7	NA	CASSPPISYEQYF	TGTGCCAGCAGCCCCCCTATCTCCTACGAGCAGTACTTC
NA	TRBV13	TRBJ1-1	NA	CASSLRLSRQGEAFF	TGTGCCAGCAGCTTAAGATTAAGCCGCCAGGGTGAAGCTTTCTTT
NA	TRBV28	TRBJ1-5	NA	CASTDSEGPQHF	TGTGCCAGCACGGATTCAGAGGGCCCCCAGCATTTT
NA	TRBV2	TRBJ2-2	NA	CASSDETLANTGELFF	TGTGCCAGCAGTGATGAGACACTAGCGAACACCGGGGAGCTGTTTTTT
few	TRBV5-1	TRBJ1-6	NA	CASSLFGQSNSPLHF	TGCGCCAGCAGCTTGTTCGGACAGAGTAATTCACCCCTCCACTTT
NA	TRBV5-8	TRBJ1-6	NA	CASSLAGALAGDNSPLHF	TGTGCCAGCAGCTTGGCCGGGGCGCTTGCAGGGGACAATTCACCCCTCCACTTT
NA	TRBV12-3/TRBV12-4	TRBJ2-7	NA	CASSSTRGYEQYF	TGTGCCAGCAGTTCCACAAGGGGATACGAGCAGTACTTC
few	TRBV18	TRBJ2-7	NA	CASSPVVLQTYEQYF	TGTGCCAGCTCACCAGTTGTCTTACAGACCTACGAGCAGTACTTC
NA	TRBV2	TRBJ1-3	TRBD1	CASSEGDRFSGNTIYF	TGTGCCAGCAGTGAAGGGGACAGGTTCTCTGGAAACACCATATATTTT
NA	TRBV9	TRBJ2-2	NA	CASSVKNSLNTGELFF	TGTGCCAGCAGCGTAAAGAACAGCTTGAACACCGGGGAGCTGTTTTTT
NA	TRBV6-1	TRBJ1-5	NA	CASSDPRSTSDQPQHF	TGTGCCAGCAGTGATCCCCGGTCCACGTCGGATCAGCCCCAGCATTTT
NA	TRBV11-3	TRBJ1-1	NA	CASSLVAWDTYTEAFF	TGTGCCAGCAGCTTAGTGGCGTGGGACACCTACACTGAAGCTTTCTTT
NA	TRBV5-1	TRBJ1-2	TRBD1	CASSPLTGGTDGYTF	TGCGCCAGCAGCCCCCTGACAGGGGGGACGGATGGCTACACCTTC
few	TRBV7-6	TRBJ1-4	TRBD1	CASSSQGQGARANEKLFF	TGTGCCAGCAGCTCACAAGGACAGGGGGCTAGGGCTAATGAAAAACTGTTTTTT
NA	TRBV19	TRBJ1-5	NA	CASSIGLLDSQPQHF	TGTGCCAGTAGTATAGGATTGTTGGACAGCCAGCCCCAGCATTTT
once	TRBV9	TRBJ1-2	TRBD1	CASSPRTGDVENYGYTF	TGTGCCAGCAGCCCCCGGACAGGGGATGTCGAAAACTATGGCTACACCTTC
NA	TRBV4-1	TRBJ1-5	NA	CASSQGQVLNQPQHF	TGCGCCAGCAGCCAAGGGCAGGTCCTCAATCAGCCCCAGCATTTT
NA	TRBV19	TRBJ2-1	TRBD2	CASSIALTSGGPSSYNEQFF	TGTGCCAGTAGTATAGCCCTTACTAGCGGGGGCCCCAGCTCCTACAATGAGCAGTTCTTC